This TCR beta chain was recovered during a study of T cells after posttransplantation cyclophosphamide. A marrow graft followed busulfan-fludarabine conditioning, with cyclophosphamide on days +3 and +4. Assay: immunoSEQ multiplex PCR; the TCRdb copy retains only in-frame clones and omits some. The data contain 4,500 or so clones, about 79% of them singletons. The CDR3 has 14 amino acids. Germline V gene data show CDR1 as MNHNS and CDR2 as SASEGT. V gave up 3 bases and J gave up 4 bases, with 13 bases separating them. This TCR was recovered from a male patient between 35 and 55 years old who received an allogeneic stem cell transplant from a related donor, was CMV-positive, and had acute and chronic GVHD. Some T cells may arise from the graft donor. The rearrangement links TRBV6-1 to TRBJ2-7; D is perhaps TRBD2 (5 bases). This specimen was PBMCs, taken after allogeneic stem cell transplant with posttransplant cyclophosphamide. CDR3 in amino acids: CASSDATRAYEQYF. The CDR3 coding sequence is TGTGCCAGCAGTGACGCCACGAGGGCGTACGAGCAGTACTTC.